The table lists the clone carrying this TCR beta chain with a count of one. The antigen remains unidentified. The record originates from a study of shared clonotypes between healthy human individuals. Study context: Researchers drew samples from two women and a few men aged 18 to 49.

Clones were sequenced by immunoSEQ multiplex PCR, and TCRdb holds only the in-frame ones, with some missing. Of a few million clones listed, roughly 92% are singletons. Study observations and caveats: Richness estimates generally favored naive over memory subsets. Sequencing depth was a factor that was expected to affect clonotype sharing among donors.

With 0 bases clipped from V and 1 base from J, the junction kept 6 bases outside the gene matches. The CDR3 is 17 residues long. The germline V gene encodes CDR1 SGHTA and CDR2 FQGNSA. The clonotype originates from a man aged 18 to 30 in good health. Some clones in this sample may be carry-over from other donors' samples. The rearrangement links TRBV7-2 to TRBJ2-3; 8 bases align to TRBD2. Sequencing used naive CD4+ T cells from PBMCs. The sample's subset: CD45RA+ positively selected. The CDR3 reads CASSLALLAGGTDTQYF. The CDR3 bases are TGTGCCAGCAGCTTAGCTCTCCTAGCGGGTGGCACAGATACGCAGTATTTT.